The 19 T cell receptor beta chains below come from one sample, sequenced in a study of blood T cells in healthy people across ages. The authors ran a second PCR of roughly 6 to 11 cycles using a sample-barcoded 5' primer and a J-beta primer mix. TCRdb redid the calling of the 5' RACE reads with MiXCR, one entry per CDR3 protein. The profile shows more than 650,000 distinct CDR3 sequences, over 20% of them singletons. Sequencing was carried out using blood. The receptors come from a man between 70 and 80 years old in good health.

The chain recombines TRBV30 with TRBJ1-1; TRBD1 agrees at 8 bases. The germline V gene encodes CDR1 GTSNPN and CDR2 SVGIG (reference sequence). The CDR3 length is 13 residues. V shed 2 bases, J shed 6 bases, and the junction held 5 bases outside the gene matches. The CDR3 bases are TGTGCCTGGAGTTGGACAGGGCCCCCTGAAGCTTTCTTT. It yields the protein CAWSWTGPPEAFF.

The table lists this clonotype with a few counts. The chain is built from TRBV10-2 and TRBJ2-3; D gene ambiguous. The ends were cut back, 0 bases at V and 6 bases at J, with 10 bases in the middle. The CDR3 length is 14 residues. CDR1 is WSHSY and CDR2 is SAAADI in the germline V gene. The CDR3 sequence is CASSESRVADTQYF. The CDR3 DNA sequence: TGCGCCAGCAGTGAGTCCCGGGTAGCCGATACGCAGTATTTT.

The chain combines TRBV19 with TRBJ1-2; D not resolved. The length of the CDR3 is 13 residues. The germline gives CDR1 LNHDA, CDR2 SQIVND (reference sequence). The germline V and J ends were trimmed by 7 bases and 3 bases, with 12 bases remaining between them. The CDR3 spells CASKAGTYYGYTF. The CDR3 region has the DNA TGTGCCAGTAAGGCAGGAACCTACTATGGCTACACCTTC.

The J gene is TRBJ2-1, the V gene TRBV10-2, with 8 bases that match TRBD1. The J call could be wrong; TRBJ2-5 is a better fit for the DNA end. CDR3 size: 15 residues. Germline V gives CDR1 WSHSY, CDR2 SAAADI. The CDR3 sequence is CASSSPGQVQETQYF. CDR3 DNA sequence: TGCGCCAGCAGTAGTCCGGGACAGGTTCAAGAGACCCAGTACTTC.

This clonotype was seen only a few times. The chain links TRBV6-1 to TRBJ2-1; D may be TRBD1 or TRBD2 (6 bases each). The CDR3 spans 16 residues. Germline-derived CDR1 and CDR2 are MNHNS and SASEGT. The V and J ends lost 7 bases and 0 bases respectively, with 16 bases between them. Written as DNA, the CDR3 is TGTGCCAGCACAGCATGGAGGGGACACTCCTACAATGAGCAGTTCTTC. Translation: CASTAWRGHSYNEQFF.

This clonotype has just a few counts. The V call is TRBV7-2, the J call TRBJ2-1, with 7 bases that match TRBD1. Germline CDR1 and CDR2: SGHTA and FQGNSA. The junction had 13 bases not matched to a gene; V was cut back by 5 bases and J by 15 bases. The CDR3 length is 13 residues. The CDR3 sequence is CASSRVPGQWGFF. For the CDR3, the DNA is TGTGCCAGCAGCCGCGTTCCGGGACAGTGGGGGTTCTTC.

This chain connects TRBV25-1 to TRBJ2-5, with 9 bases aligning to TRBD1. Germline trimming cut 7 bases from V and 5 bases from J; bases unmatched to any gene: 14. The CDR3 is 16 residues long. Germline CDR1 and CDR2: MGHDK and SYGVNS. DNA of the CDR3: TGTGCCAGCACTCGACAGGGGGACGCGATTATGGAGACCCAGTACTTC. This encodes CASTRQGDAIMETQYF.

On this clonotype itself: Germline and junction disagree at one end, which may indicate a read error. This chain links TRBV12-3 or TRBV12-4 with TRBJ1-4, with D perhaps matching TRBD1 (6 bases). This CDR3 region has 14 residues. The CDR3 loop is CASSTGGAGEKLSF. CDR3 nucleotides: TGTGCCAGCAGTACGGGGGGCGCGGGTGAAAAACTGTCTTTT.

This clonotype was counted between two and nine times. CDR3 nucleotide sequence: TGTGCCAGCAGTCCCATGAAGGCGGGGGGGACAGATACGCAGTATTTT. Translating it yields CASSPMKAGGTDTQYF. The chain combines TRBV28 with TRBJ2-3, with TRBD2 matching over 9 bases. The CDR3 is 16 amino acids. Germline V gene lookup returns CDR1 MDHEN and CDR2 SYDVKM. V trimming: 5 bases; J trimming: 3 bases; junction bases outside the gene matches: 9.

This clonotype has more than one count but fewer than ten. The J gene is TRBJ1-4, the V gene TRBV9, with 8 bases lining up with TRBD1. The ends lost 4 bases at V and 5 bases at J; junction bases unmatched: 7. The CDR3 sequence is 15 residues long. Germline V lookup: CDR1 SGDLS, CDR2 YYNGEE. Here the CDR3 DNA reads TGTGCCAGCAGCCCCAGGGGGCAGGGAAATGAAAAACTGTTTTTT. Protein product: CASSPRGQGNEKLFF.

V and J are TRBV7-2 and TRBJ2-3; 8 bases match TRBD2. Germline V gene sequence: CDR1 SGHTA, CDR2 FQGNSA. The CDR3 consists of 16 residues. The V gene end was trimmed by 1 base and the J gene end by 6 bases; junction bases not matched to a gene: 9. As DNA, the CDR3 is TGTGCCAGCAGCTTAGTTTCGGGGGGGCACATGGATACGCAGTATTTT. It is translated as CASSLVSGGHMDTQYF.

This CDR3 reads CASSLHLTGHASNTEAFF. DNA of the CDR3: TGTGCCAGCTCACTACATCTAACAGGGCATGCATCGAACACTGAAGCTTTCTTT. The V gene is TRBV18, the J gene TRBJ1-1, with TRBD1 as a possible D gene (6 bases). Deletions cut 4 bases from V and 1 base from J, with 22 bases between. The CDR3 runs 18 residues. From germline, CDR1 is KGHSH and CDR2 LQKENI.

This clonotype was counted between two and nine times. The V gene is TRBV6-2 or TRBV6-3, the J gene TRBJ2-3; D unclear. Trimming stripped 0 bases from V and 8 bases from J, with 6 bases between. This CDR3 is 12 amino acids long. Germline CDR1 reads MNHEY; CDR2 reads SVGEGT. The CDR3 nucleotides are TGTGCCAGCAGTTACTCGTCTGCTACGCAGTATTTT. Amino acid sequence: CASSYSSATQYF.

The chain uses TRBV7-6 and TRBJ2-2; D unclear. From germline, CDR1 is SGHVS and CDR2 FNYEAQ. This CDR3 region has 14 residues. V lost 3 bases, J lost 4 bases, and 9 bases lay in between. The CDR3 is CASSFSLATGELFF. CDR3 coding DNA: TGTGCCAGCAGCTTCAGCCTGGCCACCGGGGAGCTGTTTTTT.

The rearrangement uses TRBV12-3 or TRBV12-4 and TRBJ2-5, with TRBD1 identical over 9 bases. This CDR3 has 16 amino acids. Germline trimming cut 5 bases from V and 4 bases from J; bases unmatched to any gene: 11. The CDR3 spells CASSKRGTGSRETQYF. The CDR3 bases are TGTGCCAGCAGTAAAAGAGGGACAGGGAGTCGAGAGACCCAGTACTTC.

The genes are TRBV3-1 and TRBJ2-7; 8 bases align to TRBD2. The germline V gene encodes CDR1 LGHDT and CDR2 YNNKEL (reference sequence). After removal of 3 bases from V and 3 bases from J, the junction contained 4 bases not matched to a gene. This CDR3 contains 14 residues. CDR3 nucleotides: TGTGCCAGCAGCCACCCGGGAGGGAACTACGAGCAGTACTTC. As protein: CASSHPGGNYEQYF.

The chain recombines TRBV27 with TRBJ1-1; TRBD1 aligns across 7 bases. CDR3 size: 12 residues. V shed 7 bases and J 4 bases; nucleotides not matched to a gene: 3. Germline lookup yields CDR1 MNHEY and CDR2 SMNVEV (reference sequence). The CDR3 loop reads CASIQGSTEAFF. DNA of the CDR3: TGTGCCAGCATACAGGGGAGCACTGAAGCTTTCTTT.

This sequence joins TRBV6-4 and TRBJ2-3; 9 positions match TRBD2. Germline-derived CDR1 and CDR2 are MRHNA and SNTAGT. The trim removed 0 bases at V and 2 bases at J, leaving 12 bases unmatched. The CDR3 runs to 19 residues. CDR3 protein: CASSDSTAASGAPTDTQYF. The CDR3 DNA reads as TGTGCCAGCAGTGACTCTACTGCGGCTAGCGGGGCCCCCACAGATACGCAGTATTTT.

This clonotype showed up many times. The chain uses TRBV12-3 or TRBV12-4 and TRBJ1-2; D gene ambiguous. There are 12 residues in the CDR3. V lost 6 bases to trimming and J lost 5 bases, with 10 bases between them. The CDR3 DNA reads TGTGCCAGCAGCCAACAAAGTTATGGCTACACCTTC. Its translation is CASSQQSYGYTF.